Below are 21 T cell receptor beta chains sequenced from a single sample in a study of yellow fever vaccine responses in identical twins (dated by TCRdb to the late 2010s). The method was RT-PCR. Instrument used: Illumina HiSeq 2500. TCRdb reworked the public reads: Q25 trimming with fastp, MiXCR clone assembly, productive beta chains retained. Every distinct CDR3 protein forms one entry, paired with its most common genes and DNA. Across this sample there are 4,500 to 5,500 distinct CDR3 sequences, with roughly 89% seen only once. The ten most abundant clones make up about 3% of the sample. This specimen was T cells from blood (PBMCs), unsorted or a sorted subset (not recorded which), taken before or after yellow fever vaccination (not recorded which). The receptors shown here come from a woman between 18 and 29 years old who received the yellow fever vaccine. Donor details come from another sample of the same person, matched by shared clones.

The chain links TRBV10-1 to TRBJ2-6; D not resolved. The length of the CDR3 is 15 residues. V was cut by 5 bases and J by 2 bases, with 10 bases left in between. Germline CDR1 is WNHNN and CDR2 is SYGVQD (reference sequence). Here the CDR3 DNA reads TGCGCCAGCAGTCAACAGACGACTGGGGCCAACGTCCTGACTTTC. Residues: CASSQQTTGANVLTF.

The chain has TRBV7-2 and TRBJ1-6; TRBD1 might be the D (6 bases). Trimming pared 5 bases from V and 6 bases from J, leaving 17 bases between. CDR1 is SGHTA, CDR2 FQGNSA, per germline. The CDR3 length is 16 residues. CDR3 sequence: CASSPRGAQSNSPLHF. The CDR3 nucleotides are TGTGCCAGCAGCCCCCGGGGGGCACAGAGTAATTCACCCCTCCACTTT.

The V and J genes are TRBV4-2 and TRBJ2-7, with D maybe TRBD2 (5 bases). Trimming took 0 bases from V and 3 from J, leaving 12 bases between them. The CDR3 is 15 amino acids. Germline V gene lookup returns CDR1 LGHNA and CDR2 YNFKEQ. This CDR3 reads CASSQDWTRGYEQYF. As DNA, the CDR3 is TGTGCCAGCAGCCAAGACTGGACCCGGGGCTACGAGCAGTACTTC.

This chain joins TRBV10-3 and TRBJ2-3, with D possibly being TRBD2 (6 bases). Trimming shortened V by 6 bases and J by 0 bases, and 16 bases separated the two germline ends. The CDR3 is made up of 16 amino acids. Germline assignment: CDR1 ENHRY and CDR2 SYGVKD. In nucleotides, the CDR3 is TGTGCCATCAGAAACCGACTAGAACTAAGCACAGATACGCAGTATTTT. Translation gives CAIRNRLELSTDTQYF.

The chain carries TRBV28 and TRBJ2-3; perhaps TRBD2 as D (5 bases). Germline assignment: CDR1 MDHEN and CDR2 SYDVKM. The ends were cut back, 2 bases at V and 0 bases at J, with 12 bases in the middle. This CDR3 region has 16 residues. The DNA for the CDR3 is TGTGCCAGCAGTTTAGGGCCGGGATCTAGCACAGATACGCAGTATTTT. This translates into CASSLGPGSSTDTQYF.

The chain couples TRBV10-3 to TRBJ2-1, with a possible D match to TRBD1 (6 bases). This CDR3 comprises 15 residues. Germline V gene data show CDR1 as ENHRY and CDR2 as SYGVKD. Trimming removed 0 bases at V and 2 bases at J, with 8 bases between. CDR3 sequence (DNA): TGTGCCATCAGTGAGTCGAGGACAGCCTACAATGAGCAGTTCTTC. Translating gives CAISESRTAYNEQFF.

The rearrangement links TRBV7-1 to TRBJ2-7; D might be TRBD1 (6 bases). TRBV7-1 is filed as an ORF, its function uncertain. V lost 6 bases and J lost 1, with 16 bases in between. This CDR3 spans 15 amino acids. CDR3 sequence reads: CASSAQGIGSYEQYF. In DNA, the CDR3 is TGTGCCAGCAGTGCACAGGGCATTGGTTCCTACGAGCAGTACTTC.

The gene calls are TRBV11-3 and TRBJ2-7, with D hard to call. Germline V gene sequence: CDR1 SGHNT, CDR2 YENEEA. V dropped 3 bases and J dropped 0 bases, with 9 bases sitting between them. The CDR3 is 14 residues long. The CDR3 is CASSLYSDSYEQYF. The DNA of the CDR3 is TGTGCCAGCAGCTTGTACTCAGACTCCTACGAGCAGTACTTC. Using reference TRBV11-3 and TRBJ2-7 for the parts outside the CDR3, the full variable domain is EAGVVQSPRYKIIEKKQPVAFWCNPISGHNTLYWYLQNLGQGPELLIRYENEEAVDDSQLPKDRFSAERLKGVDSTLKIQPAELGDSAVYLCASSLYSDSYEQYFGPGTRLTVT.

V and J are TRBV10-1 and TRBJ2-2; D ambiguous. The germline V gene encodes CDR1 WNHNN and CDR2 SYGVQD (reference sequence). V dropped 2 bases and J dropped 2 bases, with 0 bases sitting between them. The CDR3 extends over 12 amino acids. In nucleotides, the CDR3 is TGCGCCAGCAGTGAGAACACCGGGGAGCTGTTTTTT. The encoded protein is CASSENTGELFF.

The chain employs TRBV29-1 and TRBJ2-7; the D call may be TRBD1 or TRBD2 (5 bases each). This CDR3 region has 12 residues. The germline CDR1 and CDR2 sequences are SQVTM and ANQGSEA. V gave up 5 bases and J gave up 3 bases, with 11 bases separating them. The CDR3 sequence: CSVRDGYYEQYF. Here the CDR3 DNA reads TGCAGCGTTAGGGACGGATACTACGAGCAGTACTTC.

The chain employs TRBV20-1 and TRBJ2-7; 9 positions agree with TRBD2. CDR1 is DFQATT, CDR2 SNEGSKA, per germline (reference sequence). This CDR3 is built from 14 residues. V lost 2 bases, J lost 2 bases, and 4 bases stayed unmatched. CDR3 region: CSARWAGGAYEQYF. The CDR3 nucleotides read TGCAGTGCTAGATGGGCGGGAGGGGCCTACGAGCAGTACTTC.

The chain couples TRBV10-1 to TRBJ1-1, with D maybe TRBD1 (5 bases). The CDR3 runs 14 residues. The germline V gene has CDR1 WNHNN and CDR2 SYGVQD (reference sequence). V dropped 7 bases and J dropped 1 base, with 13 bases sitting between them. Here the CDR3 DNA reads TGCGCCAGCACCCCAGGGATGGGGAACACTGAAGCTTTCTTT. It translates to CASTPGMGNTEAFF.

The chain couples TRBV7-1 to TRBJ1-5, with 9 bases that match TRBD1. TRBV7-1 is placed among ORFs of uncertain function. The J segment lost 5 bases and the V segment lost 3 bases, leaving 5 bases of the junction unmatched. This CDR3 is 15 amino acids long. CDR3 nucleotides: TGTGCCAGCAGCTCCGGGACAGGGCGTTATCAGCCCCAGCATTTT. Translation gives CASSSGTGRYQPQHF.

CDR3 nucleotides: TGTGCCAGCAGCTCCGACACGAACACTGAAGCTTTCTTT. Amino acid sequence: CASSSDTNTEAFF. The chain has TRBV7-1 and TRBJ1-1; no reliable D call. TRBV7-1 is noted as an ORF with a role that remains uncertain. V was clipped by 3 bases and J by 1 base, with 6 bases between them. CDR3 length equals 13 residues.

The chain uses TRBV11-1 and TRBJ2-5, with D hard to call. Germline assignment: CDR1 SGHAT and CDR2 FQDESV (reference sequence). Trimming took off 3 bases at V and 5 bases at J, with 7 bases between the two ends. The CDR3 consists of 12 residues. This CDR3 reads CASSFLLETQYF. The CDR3 DNA is TGTGCCAGCAGCTTCCTCCTCGAGACCCAGTACTTC.

The gene calls are TRBV11-1 and TRBJ2-2, with TRBD1 identical over 8 bases. Trimming cost V 6 bases and J 5 bases; bases outside gene matches: 5. The CDR3 sequence is 14 residues long. Looked up from germline, CDR1 is SGHAT and CDR2 is FQDESV (reference sequence). The CDR3 loop is CASRGGQGTGELFF. CDR3 nucleotides: TGTGCCAGCAGGGGAGGACAGGGAACCGGGGAGCTGTTTTTT.

This chain links TRBV19 with TRBJ2-7; D possibly corresponds to TRBD1 (5 bases). CDR1 is LNHDA, CDR2 SQIVND, per germline (reference sequence). The V gene lost 5 bases and the J gene lost 2 bases, with 19 bases spanning the gap. The CDR3 is 16 amino acids. This chain's CDR3 is CASSALGPGITYEQYF. The DNA of the CDR3 is TGTGCCAGTAGTGCCCTCGGCCCAGGGATTACCTACGAGCAGTACTTC.

This clonotype was detected only a few times. V is TRBV4-2 and J is TRBJ2-3; no clear D gene. The germline CDR1 and CDR2 sequences are LGHNA and YNFKEQ. The CDR3 totals 12 residues. V was pared by 0 bases and J by 9 bases, with 7 bases between. The CDR3 spells CASSQEQRTQYF. Here the CDR3 DNA reads TGTGCCAGCAGCCAAGAGCAGCGAACGCAGTATTTT.

The chain links TRBV19 to TRBJ2-1, with D tentatively TRBD1 (6 bases). Germline CDR1 and CDR2: LNHDA and SQIVND (reference sequence). V was clipped by 4 bases and J by 1 base, with 17 bases between them. This CDR3 has 17 residues. As DNA, the CDR3 is TGTGCCAGTAGTAAGAGGGCCGGGACAACTTCCTACAATGAGCAGTTCTTC. It codes for CASSKRAGTTSYNEQFF.

The J gene is TRBJ1-3, the V gene TRBV6-1; D unresolved. The germline V and J ends were trimmed by 2 bases and 0 bases, with 11 bases remaining between them. Germline V gives CDR1 MNHNS, CDR2 SASEGT. This CDR3 region has 16 residues. The CDR3 DNA is TGTGCCAGCAGTGAACAGAGATCTAGCTCTGGAAACACCATATATTTT. As protein: CASSEQRSSSGNTIYF.

The chain links TRBV29-1 to TRBJ2-3; a possible D gene is TRBD2 (5 bases). The length of the CDR3 is 14 residues. CDR1 is SQVTM, CDR2 ANQGSEA, per germline. V was shortened by 3 bases and J by 2 bases, with 12 bases between the two germline ends. In nucleotides, the CDR3 is TGCAGCGTTGAGGCTCGGGGATCCACAGATACGCAGTATTTT. Translation: CSVEARGSTDTQYF.